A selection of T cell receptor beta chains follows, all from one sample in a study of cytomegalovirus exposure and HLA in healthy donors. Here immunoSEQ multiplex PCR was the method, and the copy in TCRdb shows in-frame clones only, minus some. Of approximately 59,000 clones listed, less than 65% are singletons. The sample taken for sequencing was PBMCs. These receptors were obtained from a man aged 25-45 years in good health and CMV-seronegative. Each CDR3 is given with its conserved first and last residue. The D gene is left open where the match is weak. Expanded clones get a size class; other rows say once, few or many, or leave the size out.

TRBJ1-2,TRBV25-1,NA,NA,TGTGCCAGCAGTAATATCAACTATGGCTACACCTTC,CASSNINYGYTF
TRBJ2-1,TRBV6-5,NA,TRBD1,TGTGCCAGCAGTCAGGGGGCCCTTCCCAATGAGCAGTTCTTC,CASSQGALPNEQFF
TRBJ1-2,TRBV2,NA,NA,TGTGCCAGCAGTGTGGAGGGCGTCGGCTATGGCTACACCTTC,CASSVEGVGYGYTF
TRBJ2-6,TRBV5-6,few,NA,TGTGCCAGCAGCTTGGAACGTAGGGGGGGCCCCTCTGGGGCCAACGTCCTGACTTTC,CASSLERRGGPSGANVLTF
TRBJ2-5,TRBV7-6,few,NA,TGTGCCAGCAGCTTACGGCGGGTCCAAGAGACCCAGTACTTC,CASSLRRVQETQYF
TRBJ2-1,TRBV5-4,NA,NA,TGTGCCAGCAGCTTGGATCGCGGGGCCTACAATGAGCAGTTCTTC,CASSLDRGAYNEQFF
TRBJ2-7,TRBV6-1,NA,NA,TGTGCCAGCATAGGCGGGCAGAGAAACCACGAGCAGTACTTC,CASIGGQRNHEQYF
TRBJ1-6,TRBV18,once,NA,TGTGCCAGCTCACCAAGAGGCAGGGTGGATAATTCACCCCTCCACTTT,CASSPRGRVDNSPLHF
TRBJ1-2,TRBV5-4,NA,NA,TGTGCCAGCAGCTTCGGATCGGCAGGGGCGATCTATGGCTACACCTTC,CASSFGSAGAIYGYTF
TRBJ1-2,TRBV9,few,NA,TGTGCCAGCAGCGTAGATGAGAGCGACTATGGCTACACCTTC,CASSVDESDYGYTF
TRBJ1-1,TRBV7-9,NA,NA,TGTGCCAGCAGCTCGTCGACAGGTGGCACTGAAGCTTTCTTT,CASSSSTGGTEAFF
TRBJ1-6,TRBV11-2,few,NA,TGTGCCAGCAGCTCACACCTAACGGACAGACTACTCAATAATTCACCCCTCCACTTT,CASSSHLTDRLLNNSPLHF
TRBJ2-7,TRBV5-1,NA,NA,TGCGCCAGCAGCCCTTTGGAGGGTAGGTACGAGCAGTACTTC,CASSPLEGRYEQYF
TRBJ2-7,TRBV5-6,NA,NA,TGTGCCAGCAGCCCCCAACAGGGCGAGCAGTACTTC,CASSPQQGEQYF
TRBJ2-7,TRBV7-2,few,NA,TGTGCCAGCAGCTTAGCGACAGCCCTCTCCTACGAGCAGTACTTC,CASSLATALSYEQYF
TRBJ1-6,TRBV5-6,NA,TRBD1,TGTGCCAGCAGCCTGGACAGGGGGGCGGATAATTCACCCCTCCACTTT,CASSLDRGADNSPLHF
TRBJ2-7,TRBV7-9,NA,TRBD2,TGTGCCAGCAGCCGCCTAGCGGGGGGTTCTACCTACGAGCAGTACTTC,CASSRLAGGSTYEQYF
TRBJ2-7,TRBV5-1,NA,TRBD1,TGCGCCAGCAGTCCCACCATCGGGACAGGGCTGTACGAGCAGTACTTC,CASSPTIGTGLYEQYF
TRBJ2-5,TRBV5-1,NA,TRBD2,TGCGCCAGCCGGTCCGGGACTAGCGGGGGGGCCCAAGAGACCCAGTACTTC,CASRSGTSGGAQETQYF
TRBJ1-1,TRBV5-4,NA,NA,TGTGCCAGCAGCTTTAGTCGGGACACTGAAGCTTTCTTT,CASSFSRDTEAFF
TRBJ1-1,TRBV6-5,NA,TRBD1,TGTGCCAGCAGAGCAGGGGGGAGGGAAGCTTTCTTT,CASRAGGREAFF
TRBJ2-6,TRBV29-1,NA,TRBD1,TGCAGCGTCACCAGGGGGATCTCTGGGGCCAACGTCCTGACTTTC,CSVTRGISGANVLTF
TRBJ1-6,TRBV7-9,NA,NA,TGTGCCAGCAGCCACAGTGCGGGGTTTTATAATTCACCCCTCCACTTT,CASSHSAGFYNSPLHF
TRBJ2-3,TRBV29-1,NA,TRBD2,TGCAGCGTTGAAGATCTAGCGGGGGGTCAAGATACGCAGTATTTT,CSVEDLAGGQDTQYF
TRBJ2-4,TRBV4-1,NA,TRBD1,TGCGCCAGCAGCCAAGAGATGACAGGGATTATCAACATTCAGTACTTC,CASSQEMTGIINIQYF
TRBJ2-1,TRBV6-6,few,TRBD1,TGTGCCAGCAGTTACTCGACAGGGTTCTCCTACAATGAGCAGTTCTTC,CASSYSTGFSYNEQFF
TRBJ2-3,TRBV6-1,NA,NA,TGTGCCAGCAGTGAAGTGGCGGGGGCCACAGATACGCAGTATTTT,CASSEVAGATDTQYF
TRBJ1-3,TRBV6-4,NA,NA,TGTGCCAGCAGCGGAGCCGAACTCTCTGGAAACACCATATATTTT,CASSGAELSGNTIYF
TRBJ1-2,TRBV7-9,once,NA,TGTGCCAGCAGCTTAACAGGGAGCTATGGCTACACCTTC,CASSLTGSYGYTF
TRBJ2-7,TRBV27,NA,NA,TGTGCCAGCAGATCCGTCCAGGAATCCGAGCAGTACTTC,CASRSVQESEQYF
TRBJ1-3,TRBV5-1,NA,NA,TGCGCCAGTAGGACGGACAGCTCTGGAAACACCATATATTTT,CASRTDSSGNTIYF
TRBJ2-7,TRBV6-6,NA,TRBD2,TGTGCCAGCAGCGCCCCTAGCGGGGGCTCGTCCTACGAGCAGTACTTC,CASSAPSGGSSYEQYF
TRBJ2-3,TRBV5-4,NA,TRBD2,TGTGCCAGCAGCTTGGCCGATAGCGGGGGCGGAGATACGCAGTATTTT,CASSLADSGGGDTQYF
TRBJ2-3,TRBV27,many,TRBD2,TGTGCCAGCAGTTTATTAGCGGGGGCGGATACGCAGTATTTT,CASSLLAGADTQYF
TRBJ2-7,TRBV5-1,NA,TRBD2,TGCGCCAGCAGCTTGGCCTCTAGCGGGGGGGCCAACGAGCAGTACTTC,CASSLASSGGANEQYF
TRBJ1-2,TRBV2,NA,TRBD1,TGTGCCAGCAGGGTACAGGGGGCGGTCTATGGCTACACCTTC,CASRVQGAVYGYTF
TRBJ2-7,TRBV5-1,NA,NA,TGCGCCAGCAGCTTGCTACAGAACTACGAGCAGTACTTC,CASSLLQNYEQYF
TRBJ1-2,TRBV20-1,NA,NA,TGCAGTGCCCTCTTAGTTGGTGGCTACACCTTC,CSALLVGGYTF
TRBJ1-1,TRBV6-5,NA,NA,TGTGCCAGCAGTTACTCTGGGGCGGCCGATACTGAAGCTTTCTTT,CASSYSGAADTEAFF
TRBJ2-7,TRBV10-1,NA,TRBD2,TGCGCCAGCAGTGACCCGGGGGGGGTCTCCTACGAGCAGTACTTC,CASSDPGGVSYEQYF